The T cell receptor (beta chain) described here comes from a study of T-cell memory formation after mild COVID-19. Study overall: Clustering of TCRs was largely donor specific. Whole-study findings and limits: Balance between CD4 and CD8 was seen in clones contracting day 15 to 85, and a CD4+ lean was seen in later expanders. A subset of responding clones appeared in pre-infection memory, suggesting cross-reactive memory joined.

There are 14 residues in the CDR3. Trimming cost V 1 base and J 5 bases, with 12 bases left between them. The germline CDR1 and CDR2 sequences are SGHTA and FQGNSA. Details on this clonotype: Its antigen remains unknown.

The TCR alpha and TCR beta cDNA libraries, bearing sample barcodes and UMIs, were generated by 5'RACE using constant-segment primers. TCRdb reanalysed the 5' RACE reads using MiXCR and keeps one entry per CDR3 protein. The table includes roughly 130,000 distinct CDR3 sequences, around a sixth detected once. The V gene is TRBV7-2, the J gene TRBJ2-7; weak D call: TRBD2 (6 bases). Sequencing was carried out using PBMCs or a T cell subset sorted from them (not recorded which). The clonotype was recovered from an adult woman who had mild COVID-19 (a few samples of this study predate the infection). Cell type and time point are not known. The CDR3 nucleotides read TGTGCCAGCAGCTTAGTGCTAGCGTCCCACGAGCAGTACTTC. Translated, it gives CASSLVLASHEQYF.